Described below is a single TCR beta chain sequence and its context. The antigen remains unidentified. Trimming took 7 bases from V and 0 from J, leaving 10 bases between them. CDR1 and CDR2 from the germline V gene are MNHEY and SVGAGI. The CDR3 is 15 amino acids. The data belong to a study of T cell responses to AZD1222 COVID-19 vaccine. Broader study findings: Rises in breadth and depth of Spike-specific TCRs came after two AZD1222 doses. There were mostly white British donors and more females than males, and clonal diversity was possibly underestimated. The span of vaccine-associated CD4 TCRs extended across spike, with dominance at 160-218 and 743-854.

Second doses at about 4 or about 12 weeks were pooled. Here immunoSEQ multiplex PCR was the method, and the copy in TCRdb shows in-frame clones only, minus some. Among about 200,000 clones listed, 93% were seen once. The sequence derives from an adult who received the AZD1222 COVID-19 vaccine. Material: peripheral blood, obtained 28 days after the second AZD1222 dose. The V gene is TRBV6-5, the J gene TRBJ2-6, with TRBD2 as a possible D gene (6 bases). The CDR3 spells CASTRGSSGANVLTF. DNA for the CDR3: TGTGCCAGCACCCGGGGGAGCTCTGGGGCCAACGTCCTGACTTTC.